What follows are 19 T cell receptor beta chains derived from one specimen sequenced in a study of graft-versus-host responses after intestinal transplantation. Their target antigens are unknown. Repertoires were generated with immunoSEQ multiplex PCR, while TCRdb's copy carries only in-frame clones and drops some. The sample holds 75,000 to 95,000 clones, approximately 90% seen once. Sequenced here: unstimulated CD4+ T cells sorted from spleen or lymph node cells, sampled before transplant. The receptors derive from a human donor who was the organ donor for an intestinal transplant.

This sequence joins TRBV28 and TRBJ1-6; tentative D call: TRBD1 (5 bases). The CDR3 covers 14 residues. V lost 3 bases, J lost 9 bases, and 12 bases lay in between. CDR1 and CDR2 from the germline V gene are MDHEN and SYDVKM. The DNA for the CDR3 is TGTGCCAGCAGTTTGCAGGGTGTCGGTTCACCCCTCCACTTT. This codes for CASSLQGVGSPLHF.

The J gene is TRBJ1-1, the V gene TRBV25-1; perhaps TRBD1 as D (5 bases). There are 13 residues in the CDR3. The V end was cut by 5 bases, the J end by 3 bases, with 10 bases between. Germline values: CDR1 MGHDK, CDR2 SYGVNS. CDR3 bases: TGTGCCAGCAGTCGACAGCTGGACACTGAAGCTTTCTTT. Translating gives CASSRQLDTEAFF.

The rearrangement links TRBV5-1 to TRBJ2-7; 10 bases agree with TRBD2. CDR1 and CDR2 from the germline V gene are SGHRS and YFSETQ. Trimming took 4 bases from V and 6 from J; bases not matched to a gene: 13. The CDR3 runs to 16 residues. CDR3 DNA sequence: TGCGCCAGCAGCCTGGAAGCTAGCGGGAGTGTCACCGAGCAGTACTTC. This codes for CASSLEASGSVTEQYF.

The CDR3 region has the DNA TGCGCCAGCAGCCTGCGGAGGCCGGGTATTAATTCACCCCTCCACTTT. This codes for CASSLRRPGINSPLHF. This chain joins TRBV5-1 and TRBJ1-6; D remains unclear. The V end was cut by 4 bases, the J end by 6 bases, with 17 bases between. The CDR3 contains 16 residues. Germline CDR1 is SGHRS and CDR2 is YFSETQ.

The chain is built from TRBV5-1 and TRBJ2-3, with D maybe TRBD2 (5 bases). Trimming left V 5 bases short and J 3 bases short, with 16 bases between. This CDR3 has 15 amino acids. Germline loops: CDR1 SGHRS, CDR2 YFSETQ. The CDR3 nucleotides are TGCGCCAGCAGGCCGTGGCGGGTTGAGACAGATACGCAGTATTTT. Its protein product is CASRPWRVETDTQYF.

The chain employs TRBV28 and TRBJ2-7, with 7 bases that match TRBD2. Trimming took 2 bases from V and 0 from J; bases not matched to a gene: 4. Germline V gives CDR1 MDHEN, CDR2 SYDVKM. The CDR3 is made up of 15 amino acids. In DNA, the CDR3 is TGTGCCAGCAGTTTACGGGGGAGGGTCTCCTACGAGCAGTACTTC. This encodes CASSLRGRVSYEQYF.

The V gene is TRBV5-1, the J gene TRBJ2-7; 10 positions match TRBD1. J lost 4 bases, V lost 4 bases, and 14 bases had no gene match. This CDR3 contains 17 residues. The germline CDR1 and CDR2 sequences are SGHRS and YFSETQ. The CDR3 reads CASSLSSYRDRGYEQYF. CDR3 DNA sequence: TGCGCCAGCAGCCTGTCCTCTTACCGGGACAGGGGATACGAGCAGTACTTC.

CDR3 sequence reads: CASSSLTYREQYF. The CDR3 nucleotides read TGCGCCAGCAGCTCACTGACTTACCGGGAGCAGTACTTC. This chain links TRBV5-1 with TRBJ2-7, with unresolved D. Looked up from germline, CDR1 is SGHRS and CDR2 is YFSETQ. V was trimmed by 3 bases and J by 7 bases, leaving 14 bases between them. The length of the CDR3 is 13 residues.

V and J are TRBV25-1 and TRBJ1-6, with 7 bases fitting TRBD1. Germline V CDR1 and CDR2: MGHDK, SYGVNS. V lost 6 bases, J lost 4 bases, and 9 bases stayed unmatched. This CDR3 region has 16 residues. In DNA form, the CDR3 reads TGTGCCAGCAGCCCTGGGACAGCAAATTATAATTCACCCCTCCACTTT. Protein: CASSPGTANYNSPLHF.

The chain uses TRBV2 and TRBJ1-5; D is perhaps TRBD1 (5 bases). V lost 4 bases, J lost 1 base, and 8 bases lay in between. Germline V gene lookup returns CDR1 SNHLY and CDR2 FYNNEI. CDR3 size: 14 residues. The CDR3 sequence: CASSGGGSNQPQHF. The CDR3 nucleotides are TGTGCCAGCAGTGGGGGGGGGAGCAATCAGCCCCAGCATTTT.

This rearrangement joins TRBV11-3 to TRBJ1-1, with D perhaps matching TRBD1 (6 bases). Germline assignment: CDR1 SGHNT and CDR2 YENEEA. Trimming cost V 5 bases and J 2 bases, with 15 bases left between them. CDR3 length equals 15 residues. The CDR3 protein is CASSQTGLVNTEAFF. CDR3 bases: TGTGCCAGCAGCCAGACAGGACTCGTAAACACTGAAGCTTTCTTT. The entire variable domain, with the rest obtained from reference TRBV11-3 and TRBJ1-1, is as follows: EAGVVQSPRYKIIEKKQPVAFWCNPISGHNTLYWYLQNLGQGPELLIRYENEEAVDDSQLPKDRFSAERLKGVDSTLKIQPAELGDSAVYLCASSQTGLVNTEAFFGQGTRLTVV.

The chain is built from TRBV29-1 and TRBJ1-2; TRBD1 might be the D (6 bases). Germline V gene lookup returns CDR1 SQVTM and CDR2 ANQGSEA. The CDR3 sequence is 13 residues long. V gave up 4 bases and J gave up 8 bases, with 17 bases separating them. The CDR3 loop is CSVGDISSRGYTF. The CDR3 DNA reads TGCAGCGTTGGGGACATCTCTTCGCGGGGCTACACCTTC.

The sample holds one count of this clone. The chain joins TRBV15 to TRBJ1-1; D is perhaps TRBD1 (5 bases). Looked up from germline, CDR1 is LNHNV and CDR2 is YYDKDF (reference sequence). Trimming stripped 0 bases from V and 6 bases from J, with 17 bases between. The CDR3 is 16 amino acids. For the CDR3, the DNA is TGTGCCACCAGCAGAGATATGGTCAGGGTATTCCCTGAAGCTTTCTTT. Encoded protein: CATSRDMVRVFPEAFF.

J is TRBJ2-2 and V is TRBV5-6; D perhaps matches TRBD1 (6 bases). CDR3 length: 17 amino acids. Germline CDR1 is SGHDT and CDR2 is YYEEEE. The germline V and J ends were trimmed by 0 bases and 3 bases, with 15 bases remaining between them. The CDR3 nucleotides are TGTGCCAGCAGCTTGGCCATCTTGGACAGACACACCGGGGAGCTGTTTTTT. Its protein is CASSLAILDRHTGELFF.

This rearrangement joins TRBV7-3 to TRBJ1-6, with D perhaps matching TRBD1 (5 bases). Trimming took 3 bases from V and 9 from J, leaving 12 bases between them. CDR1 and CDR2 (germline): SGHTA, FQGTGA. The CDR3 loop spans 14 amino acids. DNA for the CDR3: TGTGCCAGCAGCTTCGGGGGTTTCGGTTCACCCCTCCACTTT. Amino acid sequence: CASSFGGFGSPLHF.

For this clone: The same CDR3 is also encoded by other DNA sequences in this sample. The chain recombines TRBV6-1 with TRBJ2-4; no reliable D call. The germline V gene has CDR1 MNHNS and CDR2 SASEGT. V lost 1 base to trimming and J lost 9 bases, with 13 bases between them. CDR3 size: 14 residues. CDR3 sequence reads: CASSEGLSSGIQYF. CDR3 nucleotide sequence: TGTGCCAGCAGTGAAGGCTTATCATCAGGCATTCAGTACTTC.

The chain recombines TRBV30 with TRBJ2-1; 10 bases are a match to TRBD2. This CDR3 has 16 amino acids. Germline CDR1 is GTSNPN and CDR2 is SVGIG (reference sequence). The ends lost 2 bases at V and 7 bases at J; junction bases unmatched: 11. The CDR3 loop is CAWSLGGTSGKNEQFF. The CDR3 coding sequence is TGTGCCTGGAGTTTAGGGGGCACTAGCGGGAAAAATGAGCAGTTCTTC.

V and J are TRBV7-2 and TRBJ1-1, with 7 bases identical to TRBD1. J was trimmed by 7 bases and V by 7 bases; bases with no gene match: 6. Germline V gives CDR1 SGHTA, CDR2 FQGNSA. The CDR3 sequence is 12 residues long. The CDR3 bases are TGTGCCAGCAACCTTAGGACAGGTGAAGCTTTCTTT. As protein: CASNLRTGEAFF.

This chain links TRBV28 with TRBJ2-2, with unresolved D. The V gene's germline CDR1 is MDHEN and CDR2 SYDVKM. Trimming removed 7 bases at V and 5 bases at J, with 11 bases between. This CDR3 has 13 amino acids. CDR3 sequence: CASTLLTTGELFF. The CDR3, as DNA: TGTGCCAGCACCCTATTGACTACCGGGGAGCTGTTTTTT.